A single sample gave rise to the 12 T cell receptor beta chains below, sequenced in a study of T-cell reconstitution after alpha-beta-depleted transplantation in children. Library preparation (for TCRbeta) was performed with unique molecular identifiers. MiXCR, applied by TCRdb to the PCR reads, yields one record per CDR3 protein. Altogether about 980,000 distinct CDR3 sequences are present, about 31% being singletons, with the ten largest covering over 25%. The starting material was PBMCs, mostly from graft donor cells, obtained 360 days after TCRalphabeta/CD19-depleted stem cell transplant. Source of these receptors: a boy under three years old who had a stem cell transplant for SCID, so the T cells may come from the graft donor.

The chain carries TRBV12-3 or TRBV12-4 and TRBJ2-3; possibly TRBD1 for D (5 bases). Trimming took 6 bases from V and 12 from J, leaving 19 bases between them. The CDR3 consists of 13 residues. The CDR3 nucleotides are TGTGCCAGCAGAGGGGTTTTGGTTTCATTACAGTATTTT. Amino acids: CASRGVLVSLQYF.

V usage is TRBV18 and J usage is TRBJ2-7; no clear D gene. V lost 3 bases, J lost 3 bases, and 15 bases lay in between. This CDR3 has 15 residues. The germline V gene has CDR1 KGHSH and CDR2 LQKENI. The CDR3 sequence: CASSPYGQANYEQYF. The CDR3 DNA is TGTGCCAGCTCACCTTACGGGCAGGCCAACTACGAGCAGTACTTC.

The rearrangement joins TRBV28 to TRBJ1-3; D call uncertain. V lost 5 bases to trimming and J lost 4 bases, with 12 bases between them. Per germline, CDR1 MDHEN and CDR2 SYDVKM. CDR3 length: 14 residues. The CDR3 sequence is CASSLLQLGNTIYF. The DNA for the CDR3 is TGTGCCAGCAGTCTCCTTCAGTTGGGAAACACCATATATTTT.

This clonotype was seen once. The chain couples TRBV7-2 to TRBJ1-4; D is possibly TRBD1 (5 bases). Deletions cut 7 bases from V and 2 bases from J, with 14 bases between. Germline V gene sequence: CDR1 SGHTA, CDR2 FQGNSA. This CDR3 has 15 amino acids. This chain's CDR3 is CASTDGARTNEKLFF. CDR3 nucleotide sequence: TGTGCCAGCACCGACGGGGCCCGGACTAATGAAAAACTGTTTTTT.

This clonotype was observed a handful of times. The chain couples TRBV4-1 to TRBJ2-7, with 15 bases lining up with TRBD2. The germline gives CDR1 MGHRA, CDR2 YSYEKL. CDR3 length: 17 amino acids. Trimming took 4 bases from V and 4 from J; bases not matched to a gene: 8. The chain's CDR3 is CASSRTSGGANAYEQYF. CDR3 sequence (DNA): TGCGCCAGCAGCCGGACTAGCGGGGGGGCCAATGCTTACGAGCAGTACTTC.

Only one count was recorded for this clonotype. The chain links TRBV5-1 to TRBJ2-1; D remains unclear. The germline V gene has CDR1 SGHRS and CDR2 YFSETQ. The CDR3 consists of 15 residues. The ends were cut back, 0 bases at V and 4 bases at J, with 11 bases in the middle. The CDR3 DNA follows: TGCGCCAGCAGCTTGGTGGTCTCCGGGTACAATGAGCAGTTCTTC. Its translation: CASSLVVSGYNEQFF.

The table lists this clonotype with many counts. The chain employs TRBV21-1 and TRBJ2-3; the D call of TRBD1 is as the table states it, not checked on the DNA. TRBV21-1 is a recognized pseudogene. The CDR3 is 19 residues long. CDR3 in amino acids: CASSKEGSTGEKATDTQYF. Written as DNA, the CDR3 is TGTGCCAGCAGCAAAGAGGGGTCTACAGGGGAAAAGGCCACAGATACGCAGTATTTT.

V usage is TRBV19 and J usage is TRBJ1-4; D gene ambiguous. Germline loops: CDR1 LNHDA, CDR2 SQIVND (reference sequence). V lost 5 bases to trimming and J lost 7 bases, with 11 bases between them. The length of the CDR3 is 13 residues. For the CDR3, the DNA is TGTGCCAGTAGTCCGAGGAAGCCTGAAAAACTGTTTTTT. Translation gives CASSPRKPEKLFF.

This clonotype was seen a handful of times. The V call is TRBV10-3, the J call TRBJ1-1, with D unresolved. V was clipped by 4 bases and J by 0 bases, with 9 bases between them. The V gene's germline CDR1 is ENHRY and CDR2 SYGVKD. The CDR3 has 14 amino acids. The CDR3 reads CAISVSGMNTEAFF. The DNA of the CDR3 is TGTGCCATCAGTGTATCAGGTATGAACACTGAAGCTTTCTTT.

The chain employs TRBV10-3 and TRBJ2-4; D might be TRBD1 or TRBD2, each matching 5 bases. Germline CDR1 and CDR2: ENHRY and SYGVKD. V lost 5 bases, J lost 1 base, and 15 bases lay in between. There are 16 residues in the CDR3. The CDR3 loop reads CAISPSRGAAKNIQYF. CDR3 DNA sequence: TGTGCCATCAGTCCCTCGAGAGGGGCGGCCAAAAACATTCAGTACTTC.

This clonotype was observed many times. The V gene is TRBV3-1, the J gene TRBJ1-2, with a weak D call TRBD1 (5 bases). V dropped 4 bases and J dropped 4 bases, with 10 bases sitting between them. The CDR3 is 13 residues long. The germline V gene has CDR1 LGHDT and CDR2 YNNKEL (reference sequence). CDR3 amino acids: CASSLGPAYGYTF. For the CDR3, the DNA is TGTGCCAGCAGCCTGGGGCCTGCCTATGGCTACACCTTC.

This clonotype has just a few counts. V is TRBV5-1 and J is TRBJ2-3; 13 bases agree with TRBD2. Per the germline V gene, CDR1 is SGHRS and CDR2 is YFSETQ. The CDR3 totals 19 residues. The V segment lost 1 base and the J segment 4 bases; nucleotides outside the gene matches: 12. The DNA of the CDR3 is TGCGCCAGCAGCTTGTTCGGGACTAGCGGGGTTAGAGGGTCAGATACGCAGTATTTT. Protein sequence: CASSLFGTSGVRGSDTQYF.